Here is one TCR beta chain with its context. Its antigen has not been determined. The record has no base qualities; no much larger clone is one base away. CDR1 is given as KGHDR and CDR2 as SFDVKD, both from the germline V gene. A distance of 6 bases separates the germline ends of V and J, which lose 6 bases and 1 base respectively. Its CDR3 holds 12 amino acids, cysteine through phenylalanine. The read is trimmed to its CDR3 DNA, 36 bases read in frame from base 1. The immunoSEQ Assay, a bias-controlled multiplex PCR, was used to amplify TCRbeta CDR3 regions from genomic DNA. The study's processing was this. The number of nucleated cells in each sample was estimated from the amplification of reference gene primers within the assay. Sequence reads were collapsed and filtered to measure the absolute abundance of every unique TCRbeta CDR3 rearrangement. For each sample, productive Simpson clonality was calculated as the square root of Simpson's diversity index over productive rearrangements. The table comes from immuneACCESS by way of TCRdb, which keeps in-frame sequences with V and J called. Part of the clones is missing from these tables; in studies checked, under half for an unresolved V gene and the rest for unknown reasons. The V and J calls and clone size were taken over from that table, and D and trimming were inferred from the DNA. In all, the sample holds approximately 230,000 clones, and roughly 89% of those were seen once. Clones ranked in the top ten supply 2.2% of the sample.

This sample was taken from a study of blood T cell repertoires in COVID-19 (dated by TCRdb to 2020 to 2021). Looking at the study overall: Samples covering the acute and convalescent phases of COVID-19 were provided by collaborators in the United States, Italy and Spain. Where HLA class I and class II types were available, the types were taken from metadata supplied by the sample provider, not from assay-based typing. The prospective study material was composed of cDNA or gDNA derived from T cells, B-cell-depleted T cells, or PBMCs. The dataset comprised deeply sampled blood TCRbeta repertoires from subjects exposed to, actively infected with, or recovered from COVID-19. The sample metadata nearly always contained a de-identified subject ID, COVID-19 status, age in years and sex. The samples were drawn from two sources: the first 160 participants of the ongoing ImmuneRACE study, and some 1,300 subjects contributed by 6 global collaborators. A freely available public database, intended as a resource for researchers studying the immune response to SARS-CoV-2, is where the repertoires were released.

Summary of the overall study and its limitations: How much clinical and demographic metadata was included differed by source and by participant, and the metadata was provided uncurated.

Another Seattle source contributed samples from volunteer blood donors who had recovered from COVID-19. Collaborating institutions collected whole blood in K2EDTA tubes following their own protocols. For TCRbeta analysis, collaborators shipped samples in one of three forms: frozen whole blood, isolated PBMCs, or DNA extracted from either of those sample types. The sample consisted of peripheral blood. The chain uses TRBV24-1 and TRBJ2-7, with the D segment identity uncertain. The TCR comes from a man aged 30 to 39 who had recovered from COVID-19. The CDR3 protein: CATSSLSYEQYF. The nucleotide sequence is TGTGCCACCAGTAGTCTATCCTACGAGCAGTACTTC.